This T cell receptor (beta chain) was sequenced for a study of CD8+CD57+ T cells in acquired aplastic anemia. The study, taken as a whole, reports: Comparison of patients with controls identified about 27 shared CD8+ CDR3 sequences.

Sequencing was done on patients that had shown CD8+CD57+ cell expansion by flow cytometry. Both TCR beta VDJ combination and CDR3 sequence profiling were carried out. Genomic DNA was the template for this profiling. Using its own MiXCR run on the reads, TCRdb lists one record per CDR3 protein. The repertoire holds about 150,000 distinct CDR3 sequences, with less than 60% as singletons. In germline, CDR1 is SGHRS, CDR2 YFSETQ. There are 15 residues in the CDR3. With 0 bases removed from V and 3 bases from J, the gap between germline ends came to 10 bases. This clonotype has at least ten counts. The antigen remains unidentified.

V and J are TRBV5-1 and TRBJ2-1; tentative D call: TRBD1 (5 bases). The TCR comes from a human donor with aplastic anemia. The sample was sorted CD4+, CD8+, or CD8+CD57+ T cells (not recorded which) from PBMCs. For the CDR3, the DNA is TGCGCCAGCAGCTTGGGAGACAGCTACTACAATGAGCAGTTCTTC. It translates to CASSLGDSYYNEQFF.